Listed below are T cell receptor beta chains from one sample, sequenced in a study of persistence of HIV-infected CD4 T cells. The repertoire was sequenced with immunoSEQ multiplex PCR; TCRdb's copy has only in-frame clones and lacks some. The sample records 40,000 to 55,000 clones, about 90% being singletons. Their target antigens are unknown. The sample was CD4+ T cells sorted from PBMCs after roughly 20-hour stimulation, taken from a patient who received antiretroviral therapy. The source is an adult woman with HIV who was CMV-seropositive. Each CDR3 is given with its conserved first and last residue. Fields, in order: V gene, J gene, D gene, clone size, CDR3 protein, CDR3 DNA. D genes are given only for firm matches. Rows may omit the clone size; those that give it use once, few, many or a size class.

V: TRBV19
J: TRBJ1-1
D: TRBD1
size: .
CDR3: CASSRTGVVNTEAFF
DNA: TGTGCCAGTAGCCGGACAGGGGTAGTGAACACTGAAGCTTTCTTT

V: TRBV24-1
J: TRBJ1-2
D: TRBD1
size: .
CDR3: CATIDREGGYTF
DNA: TGTGCCACCATTGACAGGGAGGGAGGCTACACCTTC

V: TRBV5-6
J: TRBJ2-5
D: TRBD1
size: .
CDR3: CASTLGTGETQYF
DNA: TGTGCCAGCACCCTGGGGACAGGGGAGACCCAGTACTTC

V: TRBV28
J: TRBJ2-1
D: TRBD2
size: .
CDR3: CASSRREGRINEQFF
DNA: TGTGCCAGCAGTAGGCGGGAGGGCCGTATCAATGAGCAGTTCTTC

V: TRBV27
J: TRBJ1-2
D: .
size: .
CDR3: CASRSGTYYGYTF
DNA: TGTGCCAGCAGGTCCGGGACGTACTATGGCTACACCTTC

V: TRBV2
J: TRBJ1-1
D: TRBD1
size: .
CDR3: CASSPGAGGDGTEAFF
DNA: TGTGCCAGCAGCCCAGGAGCAGGGGGCGACGGCACTGAAGCTTTCTTT

V: TRBV5-5
J: TRBJ1-1
D: .
size: .
CDR3: CASSPGQSTEAFF
DNA: TGTGCCAGCAGCCCGGGACAAAGTACTGAAGCTTTCTTT

V: TRBV25-1
J: TRBJ1-3
D: .
size: .
CDR3: CASSGGNTIYF
DNA: TGTGCCAGCAGTGGAGGAAACACCATATATTTT

V: TRBV3-1/TRBV3-2
J: TRBJ2-1
D: TRBD2
size: .
CDR3: CASSQTVTSRNEQFF
DNA: TGTGCCAGCAGCCAGACAGTGACTAGCCGAAATGAGCAGTTCTTC

V: TRBV19
J: TRBJ1-1
D: TRBD1
size: once
CDR3: CASSMDREYVLMNTEAFF
DNA: TGTGCCAGTAGTATGGACAGGGAGTATGTCCTAATGAACACTGAAGCTTTCTTT

V: TRBV3-1/TRBV3-2
J: TRBJ1-1
D: .
size: .
CDR3: CANSLAGTQFTEAFF
DNA: TGTGCCAACAGCCTCGCCGGGACACAGTTCACTGAAGCTTTCTTT

V: TRBV5-1
J: TRBJ1-1
D: .
size: once
CDR3: CASSEFLNTEAFF
DNA: TGCGCCAGCAGCGAGTTCCTGAACACTGAAGCTTTCTTT

V: TRBV2
J: TRBJ2-5
D: TRBD1
size: .
CDR3: CASSDGTGRGETQYF
DNA: TGTGCCAGCAGTGATGGGACAGGGAGGGGGGAGACCCAGTACTTC

V: TRBV11-3
J: TRBJ2-5
D: .
size: .
CDR3: CASSSGAVGQETQYF
DNA: TGTGCCAGCAGCTCAGGGGCGGTAGGGCAAGAGACCCAGTACTTC

V: TRBV5-1
J: TRBJ1-3
D: .
size: .
CDR3: CASSLRGAGNTIYF
DNA: TGCGCCAGCAGCTTGCGGGGGGCAGGAAACACCATATATTTT

V: TRBV24-1
J: TRBJ2-5
D: .
size: .
CDR3: CATSDPAGQFQETQYF
DNA: TGTGCCACCAGTGATCCGGCTGGACAGTTCCAAGAGACCCAGTACTTC

V: TRBV3-1/TRBV3-2
J: TRBJ2-3
D: .
size: .
CDR3: CASRPTSSRDTQYF
DNA: TGTGCCAGCAGGCCAACGTCCTCCAGGGATACGCAGTATTTT

V: TRBV18
J: TRBJ1-1
D: .
size: once
CDR3: CASSPMTGIEAFF
DNA: TGTGCCAGCTCCCCTATGACAGGAATAGAAGCTTTCTTT

V: TRBV6-5
J: TRBJ2-7
D: .
size: .
CDR3: CASSHKGGGLGEQYF
DNA: TGTGCCAGCAGTCACAAAGGGGGGGGGCTGGGCGAGCAGTACTTC

V: TRBV3-1/TRBV3-2
J: TRBJ2-7
D: .
size: .
CDR3: CASSLRLDYEQYF
DNA: TGTGCCAGCAGCTTACGACTAGACTACGAGCAGTACTTC

V: TRBV18
J: TRBJ2-3
D: .
size: .
CDR3: CASSPRVGPDTQYF
DNA: TGTGCCAGCTCACCTAGGGTGGGGCCAGATACGCAGTATTTT

V: TRBV6-4
J: TRBJ1-1
D: TRBD1
size: .
CDR3: CASSVNVGTGGEAFF
DNA: TGTGCCAGCAGTGTGAATGTTGGGACAGGGGGTGAAGCTTTCTTT

V: TRBV3-1/TRBV3-2
J: TRBJ1-2
D: TRBD1
size: .
CDR3: CASSRDRVNYGYTF
DNA: TGTGCCAGCAGCCGGGACAGAGTAAACTATGGCTACACCTTC

V: TRBV5-1
J: TRBJ2-1
D: TRBD1
size: .
CDR3: CASSSPRRQGRMDEQFF
DNA: TGCGCCAGCAGCTCCCCAAGGCGACAGGGGCGTATGGATGAGCAGTTCTTC

V: TRBV5-6
J: TRBJ2-7
D: TRBD1
size: .
CDR3: CASSLEGQGVGYEQYF
DNA: TGTGCCAGCAGCTTGGAAGGACAGGGGGTAGGCTACGAGCAGTACTTC

V: TRBV7-2
J: TRBJ1-2
D: TRBD1
size: .
CDR3: CASSLGGTGGDYGYTF
DNA: TGTGCCAGCAGCTTAGGGGGGACAGGCGGGGACTATGGCTACACCTTC

V: TRBV2
J: TRBJ1-6
D: .
size: .
CDR3: CASSRGVDSPLHF
DNA: TGTGCCAGCAGCAGGGGCGTAGATTCACCCCTCCACTTT

V: TRBV27
J: TRBJ1-1
D: TRBD1
size: once
CDR3: CASSFQGDNTEAFF
DNA: TGTGCCAGCAGTTTCCAGGGGGATAACACTGAAGCTTTCTTT